Listed here are 12 T cell receptor beta chains from one sample, sequenced in a study of memory CD8 T cells in hepatitis C reinfection. Time point specified: pre-reinfection, 55 to 20 weeks before reinfection detection. TCR sequencing was done directly ex vivo on sorted cells, without expansion in vitro. TCRdb's table, derived via immunoSEQ multiplex PCR, lists solely in-frame clones and lacks some. The repertoire consists of approximately 50,000 clones, with approximately 89% occurring once and the leading ten covering more than 0.8%. Sequencing was performed on naive CD8+ T cells sorted from blood. These receptors all stem from a man between 18 and 35 years old with hepatitis C virus infection.

This chain joins TRBV4-3 and TRBJ2-1; 9 bases map to TRBD1. Germline CDR1 LGHNA, CDR2 YSLEER. The CDR3 contains 17 residues. V shed 1 base and J 4 bases; nucleotides not matched to a gene: 8. The CDR3 DNA reads as TGCGCCAGCAGCCAAGCGGACAGGGGAGTTGGGTACAATGAGCAGTTCTTC. Its translation: CASSQADRGVGYNEQFF.

The CDR3 sequence: CASSLGTSGEGLRDTQYF. The DNA of the CDR3 is TGCGCCAGCAGCTTGGGCACTAGCGGAGAGGGACTTCGAGATACGCAGTATTTT. The chain carries TRBV5-1 and TRBJ2-3, with 8 bases lining up with TRBD2. CDR1 and CDR2 (germline): SGHRS, YFSETQ. This CDR3 comprises 18 residues. V shed 0 bases and J 5 bases; nucleotides not matched to a gene: 14.

The chain has TRBV5-8 and TRBJ2-3, with 10 nucleotides matching TRBD2. Germline CDR1 reads SGHTS; CDR2 reads YDEGEE. The CDR3 consists of 15 residues. V gave up 4 bases and J gave up 1 base; unmatched junction bases: 3. The CDR3 reads CASSIGTSGTDTQYF. The CDR3 DNA reads TGTGCCAGCAGCATAGGGACTAGCGGCACAGATACGCAGTATTTT.

The genes are TRBV9 and TRBJ1-3; 8 nucleotides align to TRBD1. After removal of 0 bases from V and 4 bases from J, the junction contained 3 bases not matched to a gene. Germline loops: CDR1 SGDLS, CDR2 YYNGEE. The CDR3 has 15 amino acids. Written as DNA, the CDR3 is TGTGCCAGCAGCGTAGCAGGGGGCGAAGGAAACACCATATATTTT. It codes for CASSVAGGEGNTIYF.

A few counts support this clone. The genes are TRBV7-9 and TRBJ1-4, with 7 bases that match TRBD1. CDR1 SEHNR and CDR2 FQNEAQ come from the germline V gene (reference sequence). The V gene end was trimmed by 3 bases and the J gene end by 4 bases; junction bases not matched to a gene: 2. The CDR3 covers 14 residues. The CDR3 nucleotides read TGTGCCAGCAGCTTGACAGGGCTTAATGAAAAACTGTTTTTT. Its translation is CASSLTGLNEKLFF.

The rearrangement uses TRBV27 and TRBJ2-1, with 12 bases that match TRBD2. Germline V gene sequence: CDR1 MNHEY, CDR2 SMNVEV (reference sequence). This CDR3 is 14 amino acids long. With V trimmed by 8 bases and J by 13 bases, 12 bases remained unmatched. The CDR3 region is CASATSGGFHSQFF. The CDR3 bases are TGTGCCAGCGCTACTAGCGGGGGGTTTCACTCACAGTTCTTC.

The V gene is TRBV7-9, the J gene TRBJ1-1; TRBD1 might be the D (6 bases). Germline CDR1 SEHNR, CDR2 FQNEAQ (reference sequence). The V and J ends lost 2 bases and 3 bases respectively, with 25 bases between them. The CDR3 runs 19 residues. The chain's CDR3 is CASSLFSWDTYTRDTEAFF. For the CDR3, the DNA is TGTGCCAGCAGCTTATTCTCGTGGGACACCTATACCCGGGACACTGAAGCTTTCTTT.

This sequence joins TRBV11-2 and TRBJ2-3, with D hard to call. This CDR3 comprises 13 residues. Deletions cut 1 base from V and 3 bases from J, with 5 bases between. In germline, CDR1 is SGHAT, CDR2 FQNNGV. The CDR3 sequence is CASSLGPTDTQYF. CDR3 DNA sequence: TGTGCCAGCAGCTTAGGGCCAACAGATACGCAGTATTTT.

The CDR3 reads CASSPSPGGDGEQFF. Written as DNA, the CDR3 is TGTGCCAGCAGCCCCTCTCCCGGGGGTGATGGGGAGCAGTTCTTC. V and J are TRBV11-2 and TRBJ2-1, with a tentative D call TRBD2 (6 bases). V lost 5 bases and J 10 bases, leaving 21 bases between the germline ends. This CDR3 region has 15 residues. Looked up from germline, CDR1 is SGHAT and CDR2 is FQNNGV.

V is TRBV15 and J is TRBJ2-3; 7 bases map to TRBD1. Trimming removed 4 bases from V and 5 bases from J; junction bases left unmatched: 9. The CDR3 loop spans 15 amino acids. CDR1 and CDR2 (germline): LNHNV, YYDKDF (reference sequence). As DNA, the CDR3 is TGTGCCACCAGCAATCACAGGGGTGAGAAAGATACGCAGTATTTT. Translation: CATSNHRGEKDTQYF.

The chain joins TRBV28 to TRBJ2-5; 9 bases line up with TRBD2. The V and J ends lost 7 bases and 5 bases, in that order; junction bases with no gene match: 14. Germline V gives CDR1 MDHEN, CDR2 SYDVKM. CDR3 length: 16 amino acids. CDR3 amino acids: CASIRLAGGPGETQYF. The CDR3 DNA follows: TGTGCCAGCATAAGGCTGGCGGGGGGGCCGGGGGAGACCCAGTACTTC.

This chain's CDR3 is CASQDRSYSGNTIYF. CDR3 DNA: TGTGCCAGCCAAGACAGGTCCTACTCTGGAAACACCATATATTTT. The V gene is TRBV28, the J gene TRBJ1-3; tentatively, D is TRBD1 (6 bases). The CDR3 is 15 amino acids. CDR1 and CDR2 from the germline V gene are MDHEN and SYDVKM. V shed 8 bases and J shed 0 bases, with 14 bases lying between them.